The 16 T cell receptor beta chains presented below share a single source sample, sequenced in a study of T cell responses to AZD1222 COVID-19 vaccine (dated by TCRdb to 2020 to 2022). The sample's time point label is to be understood as: baseline before first vaccination. Preparation of the library involved the immunoSEQ multiplex PCR assay. Held by TCRdb, this immuneACCESS table contains in-frame sequences only and omits some clones. Under half of the omission traces to an unresolved V gene where checked; the cause of the rest is unknown. This sample is represented by 130,000 or so clones; approximately 93% of them were singletons. More than 2.5% of the sample rests with the top ten. Specimen: peripheral blood, collected on day 0 of AZD1222 vaccination. These receptors came from an adult in good health.

The chain links TRBV9 to TRBJ1-1; a weak D match, TRBD1 (5 bases). V was shortened by 3 bases and J by 0 bases, with 12 bases between the two germline ends. Germline CDR1 is SGDLS and CDR2 is YYNGEE. The CDR3 contains 15 residues. CDR3 DNA: TGTGCCAGCAGCGCGGGACGGCTAATGAACACTGAAGCTTTCTTT. It yields the protein CASSAGRLMNTEAFF.

This clone occurred a few times. V and J are TRBV2 and TRBJ2-7; D unresolved. Germline CDR1 is SNHLY and CDR2 is FYNNEI. V shed 1 base and J shed 7 bases, with 8 bases lying between them. This CDR3 has 12 amino acids. The CDR3 nucleotides are TGTGCCAGCAGTGAAGTGGTTGTTGAGCAGTACTTC. Encoded protein: CASSEVVVEQYF.

This clone has just one count. The chain carries TRBV6-1 and TRBJ1-5; D call uncertain. The CDR3 sequence is 16 residues long. Trimming took off 0 bases at V and 3 bases at J, with 12 bases between the two ends. Germline values: CDR1 MNHNS, CDR2 SASEGT. As DNA, the CDR3 is TGTGCCAGCAGTGAAGCGCTTCAAAGAATCAATCAGCCCCAGCATTTT. As protein: CASSEALQRINQPQHF.

Notes on this clone: Mismatch with germline at one junction end may stem from a read error. The chain employs TRBV5-1 and TRBJ2-2; no clear D. The germline CDR1 and CDR2 sequences are SGHRS and YFSETQ. The CDR3 runs to 13 residues. The CDR3 loop reads CASRLDPTGELFF. For the CDR3, the DNA is TGCGCCAGCAGGTTGGACCCCACCGGGGAGCTGTTTTTT. The variable domain in full, with the rest retrieved from reference TRBV5-1 and TRBJ2-2, is KAGVTQTPRYLIKTRGQQVTLSCSPISGHRSVSWYQQTPGQGLQFLFEYFSETQRNKGNFPGRFSGRQFSNSRSEMNVSTLELGDSALYLCASRLDPTGELFFGEGSRLTVL.

This clone was seen only a few times. The chain couples TRBV27 to TRBJ2-7; a weak D match, TRBD2 (7 bases). The germline gives CDR1 MNHEY, CDR2 SMNVEV (reference sequence). V was cut by 4 bases and J by 5 bases, with 18 bases left in between. The CDR3 is 15 residues long. This CDR3 is CASSSLARGGNEQYF. CDR3 coding DNA: TGTGCCAGCAGTTCACTCGCGAGGGGGGGAAACGAGCAGTACTTC.

The rearrangement links TRBV5-6 to TRBJ1-4; no reliable D call. This CDR3 has 15 residues. Trimming took 1 base from V and 8 from J, leaving 15 bases between them. Germline V gives CDR1 SGHDT, CDR2 YYEEEE. In nucleotides, the CDR3 is TGTGCCAGCAGCTTGTTGGGAGGGATGGGGGAAAAACTGTTTTTT. Translating gives CASSLLGGMGEKLFF.

V and J are TRBV6-5 and TRBJ2-4, with 7 bases aligning to TRBD1. Trimming removed 7 bases from V and 1 base from J; junction bases left unmatched: 4. Germline CDR1 is MNHEY and CDR2 is SVGAGI. CDR3 length equals 14 residues. CDR3 residues: CASTKQGAKNIQYF. In DNA form, the CDR3 reads TGTGCCAGCACCAAACAGGGGGCCAAAAACATTCAGTACTTC.

The J gene is TRBJ2-3, the V gene TRBV6-5; D is unresolved. The CDR3 is 15 amino acids. Germline V gives CDR1 MNHEY, CDR2 SVGAGI. Deletions cut 7 bases from V and 1 base from J, with 15 bases between. CDR3 sequence reads: CASIFRTDRTDTQYF. CDR3 coding DNA: TGTGCCAGCATTTTTCGGACGGACCGCACAGATACGCAGTATTTT.

This clone showed up just once. V usage is TRBV9 and J usage is TRBJ1-1; D call uncertain. V gave up 4 bases and J gave up 9 bases, with 13 bases separating them. Germline V CDR1 and CDR2: SGDLS, YYNGEE. The CDR3 is 12 residues long. CDR3 sequence (DNA): TGTGCCAGCAGCCCGAATGGGGTAAAAGCTTTCTTT. This sequence encodes CASSPNGVKAFF.

The rearrangement joins TRBV19 to TRBJ1-1, with a weak D call TRBD1 (5 bases). Germline V CDR1 and CDR2: LNHDA, SQIVND (reference sequence). The length of the CDR3 is 14 residues. Deletions cut 7 bases from V and 4 bases from J, with 16 bases between. CDR3 protein: CASTTGTLSTEAFF. CDR3 bases: TGTGCCAGTACAACCGGGACCTTAAGCACTGAAGCTTTCTTT.

The chain is built from TRBV11-2 and TRBJ1-3, with no clear D. CDR3 length: 13 residues. V lost 0 bases and J 5 bases, leaving 5 bases between the germline ends. The germline gives CDR1 SGHAT, CDR2 FQNNGV. The CDR3 nucleotides read TGTGCCAGCAGCTTAGATCGAAGAAACACCATATATTTT. As protein: CASSLDRRNTIYF. Looking up the rest from reference TRBV11-2 and TRBJ1-3 gives the full variable domain: EAGVAQSPRYKIIEKRQSVAFWCNPISGHATLYWYQQILGQGPKLLIQFQNNGVVDDSQLPKDRFSAERLKGVDSTLKIQPAKLEDSAVYLCASSLDRRNTIYFGEGSWLTVV.

This rearrangement joins TRBV2 to TRBJ1-6, with D hard to call. The germline gives CDR1 SNHLY, CDR2 FYNNEI. Trimming shortened V by 3 bases and J by 5 bases, and 14 bases separated the two germline ends. The CDR3 runs 16 residues. The CDR3 region has the DNA TGTGCCAGCAGTGAGGGATCCTACCAAAATAATTCACCCCTCCACTTT. Protein sequence: CASSEGSYQNNSPLHF.

This chain connects TRBV7-2 to TRBJ1-2; weak D call: TRBD1 (6 bases). This CDR3 region has 12 residues. Germline V gene sequence: CDR1 SGHTA, CDR2 FQGNSA. V shed 9 bases and J shed 8 bases, with 16 bases lying between them. The CDR3 protein is CARFLQGLGYTF. The CDR3 DNA reads as TGTGCCAGGTTCTTACAGGGTTTGGGCTACACCTTC.

The gene calls are TRBV6-4 and TRBJ2-1; 7 bases are shared with TRBD1. Germline assignment: CDR1 MRHNA and CDR2 SNTAGT. The ends lost 6 bases at V and 0 bases at J; junction bases unmatched: 5. The CDR3 length is 15 residues. The CDR3 nucleotides read TGTGCCAGCAGCGAGACAGGGCTCTCCTACAATGAGCAGTTCTTC. Its translation is CASSETGLSYNEQFF.

The V call is TRBV3-1 (or the pseudogene TRBV3-2), the J call TRBJ2-2; the D gene is possibly TRBD2 (5 bases). CDR3 length equals 18 residues. Germline loops: CDR1 LGHDT, CDR2 YNNKEL (reference sequence). Trimming removed 4 bases from V and 5 bases from J, with 23 bases in between. As DNA, the CDR3 is TGTGCCAGCAGCCCACTCCGCTCTGAGGGCCGTTGGACCGGGGAGCTGTTTTTT. Its protein product is CASSPLRSEGRWTGELFF.

The J gene is TRBJ1-1, the V gene TRBV15; TRBD1 is a possible D gene (5 bases). Trimming pared 0 bases from V and 4 bases from J, leaving 12 bases between. The CDR3 contains 15 residues. The germline V gene has CDR1 LNHNV and CDR2 YYDKDF (reference sequence). CDR3 region: CATSRELGRGTEAFF. Here the CDR3 DNA reads TGTGCCACCAGCAGAGAGTTGGGGCGGGGCACTGAAGCTTTCTTT.